The source of this T cell receptor (beta chain) is a study of cytomegalovirus exposure and HLA in healthy donors. Study-level information: The use of the same platform for the 90 to 150 validation repertoires and the approximately 670 first-cohort repertoires was reported by a later analysis.

Study conclusions and caveats: For cytomegalovirus status, the classifier reportedly gave diagnoses with high specificity and sensitivity. Overall, around 160 TCR beta chains were annotated as cytomegalovirus-associated.

This table comes from immunoSEQ multiplex PCR, and its TCRdb copy is limited to in-frame clones, with some not included. The sample includes roughly 200,000 clones, around nine tenths of them seen just once. Separate from the roughly 720-subject first cohort was the approximately 130-subject validation cohort, to which the donors belonged. Germline lookup yields CDR1 MNHNY and CDR2 SVGAGI (reference sequence). V was shortened by 7 bases and J by 4 bases, with 22 bases between the two germline ends. The CDR3 runs to 16 residues. For this clone: Its antigen is still unknown.

The chain joins TRBV6-6 to TRBJ2-5; D is uncertain. The specimen was PBMCs. This TCR was sampled from a man younger than 45 in good health and CMV-seropositive. In DNA, the CDR3 is TGTGCCAGCACGCCTCCCCAAGCTCTCCGTGGAGAGACCCAGTACTTC. Its protein is CASTPPQALRGETQYF.